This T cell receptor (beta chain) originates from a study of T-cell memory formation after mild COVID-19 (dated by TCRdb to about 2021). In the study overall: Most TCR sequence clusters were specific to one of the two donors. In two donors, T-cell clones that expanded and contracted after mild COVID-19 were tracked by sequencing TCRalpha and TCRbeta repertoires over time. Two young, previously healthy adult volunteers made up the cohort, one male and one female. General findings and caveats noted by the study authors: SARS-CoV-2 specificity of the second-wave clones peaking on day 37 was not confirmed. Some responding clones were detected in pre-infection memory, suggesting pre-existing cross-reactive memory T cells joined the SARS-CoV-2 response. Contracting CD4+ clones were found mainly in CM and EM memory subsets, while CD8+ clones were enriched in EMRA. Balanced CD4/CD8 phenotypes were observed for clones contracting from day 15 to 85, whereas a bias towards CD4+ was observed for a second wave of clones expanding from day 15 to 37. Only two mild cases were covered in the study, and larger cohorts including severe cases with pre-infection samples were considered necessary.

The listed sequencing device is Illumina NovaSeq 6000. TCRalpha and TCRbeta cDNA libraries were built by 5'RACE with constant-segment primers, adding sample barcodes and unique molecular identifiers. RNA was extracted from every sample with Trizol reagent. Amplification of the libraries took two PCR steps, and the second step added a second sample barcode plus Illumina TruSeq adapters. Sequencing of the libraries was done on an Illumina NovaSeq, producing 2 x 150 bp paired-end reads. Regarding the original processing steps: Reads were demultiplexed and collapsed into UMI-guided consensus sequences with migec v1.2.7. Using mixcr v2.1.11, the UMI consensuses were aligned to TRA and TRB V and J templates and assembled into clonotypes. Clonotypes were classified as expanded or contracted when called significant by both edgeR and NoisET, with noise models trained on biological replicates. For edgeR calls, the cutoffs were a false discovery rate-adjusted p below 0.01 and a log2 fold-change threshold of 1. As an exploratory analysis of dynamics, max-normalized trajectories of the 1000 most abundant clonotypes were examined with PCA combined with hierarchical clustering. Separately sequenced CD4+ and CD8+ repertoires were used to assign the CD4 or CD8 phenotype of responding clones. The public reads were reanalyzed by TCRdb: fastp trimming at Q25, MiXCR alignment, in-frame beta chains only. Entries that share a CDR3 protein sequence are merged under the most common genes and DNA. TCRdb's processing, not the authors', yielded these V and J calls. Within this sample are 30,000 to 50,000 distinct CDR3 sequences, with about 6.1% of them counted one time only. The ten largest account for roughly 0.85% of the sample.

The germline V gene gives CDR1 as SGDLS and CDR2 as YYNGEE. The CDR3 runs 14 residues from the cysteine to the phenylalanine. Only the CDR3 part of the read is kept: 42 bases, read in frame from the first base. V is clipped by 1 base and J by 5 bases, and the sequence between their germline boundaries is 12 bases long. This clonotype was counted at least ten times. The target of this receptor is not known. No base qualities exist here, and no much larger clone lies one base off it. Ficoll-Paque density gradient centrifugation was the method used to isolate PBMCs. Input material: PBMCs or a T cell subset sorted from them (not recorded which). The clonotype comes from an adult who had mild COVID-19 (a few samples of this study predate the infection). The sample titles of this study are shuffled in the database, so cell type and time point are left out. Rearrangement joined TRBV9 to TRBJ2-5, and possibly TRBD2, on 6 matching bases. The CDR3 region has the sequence CASSVKGGGETQYF. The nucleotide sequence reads TGTGCCAGCAGCGTAAAGGGAGGAGGGGAGACCCAGTACTTC.